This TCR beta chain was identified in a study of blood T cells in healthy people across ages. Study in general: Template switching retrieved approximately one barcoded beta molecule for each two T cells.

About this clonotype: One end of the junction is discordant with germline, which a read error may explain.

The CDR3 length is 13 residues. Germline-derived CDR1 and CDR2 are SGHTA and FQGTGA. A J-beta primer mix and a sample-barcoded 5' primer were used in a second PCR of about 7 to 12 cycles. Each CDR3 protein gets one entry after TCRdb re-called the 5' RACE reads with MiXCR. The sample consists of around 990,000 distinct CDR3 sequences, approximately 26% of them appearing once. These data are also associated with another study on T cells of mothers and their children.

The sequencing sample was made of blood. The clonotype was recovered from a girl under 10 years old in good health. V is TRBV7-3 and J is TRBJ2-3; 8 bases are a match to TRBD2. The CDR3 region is CASSTQAGDTQSF. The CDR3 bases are TGTGCCAGCAGCACCCAAGCGGGAGATACGCAGTCTTTT.